The source of this T cell receptor beta chain is a study of T cells in women clearing cervical HPV infection. Study-level results: CIN3+ cases had significantly higher TCR repertoire richness than controls, but evenness did not differ. Combining TCR richness with V gene abundances gave approximately 0.84 AUC.

Remarks on this clone: No antigen is known for it. The observed sequence ends 3 residues before the CDR3 terminus, with the missing tail filled in from the germline J gene.

The CDR3 has 12 residues. V was cut by 6 bases and J by 6 bases, with 12 bases left in between. Profiling relied on immunoSEQ multiplex PCR, and the TCRdb table lists in-frame clones only, not all of them. This specimen shows about 24,000 clones; the ten leading clones hold roughly 5.9%. The receptor comes from a woman between 18 and 69 years old with a cervical HPV16 infection that either progressed to CIN3+ or cleared (not recorded which). The rearrangement links TRBV12-3 or TRBV12-4 to TRBJ2-7, with D possibly being TRBD2 (7 bases). The specimen was blood buffy coat. This CDR3 is CASRLRGREQYF. Incomplete CDR3 DNA: TGTGCCAGCAGGCTGCGGGGGCGCGAG.